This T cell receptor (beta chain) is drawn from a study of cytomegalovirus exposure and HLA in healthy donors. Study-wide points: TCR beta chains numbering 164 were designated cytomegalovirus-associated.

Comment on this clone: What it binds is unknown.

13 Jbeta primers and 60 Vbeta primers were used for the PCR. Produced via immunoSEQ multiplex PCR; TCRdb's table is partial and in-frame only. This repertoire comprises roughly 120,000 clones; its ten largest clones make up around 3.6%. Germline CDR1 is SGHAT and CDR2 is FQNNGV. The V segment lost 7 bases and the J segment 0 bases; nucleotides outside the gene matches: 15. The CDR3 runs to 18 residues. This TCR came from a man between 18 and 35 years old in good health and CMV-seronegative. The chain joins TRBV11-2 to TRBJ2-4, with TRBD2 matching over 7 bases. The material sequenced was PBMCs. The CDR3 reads CASTPRGGGYLAKNIQYF. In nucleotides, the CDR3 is TGTGCCAGCACGCCTCGTGGGGGAGGGTATCTAGCCAAAAACATTCAGTACTTC.